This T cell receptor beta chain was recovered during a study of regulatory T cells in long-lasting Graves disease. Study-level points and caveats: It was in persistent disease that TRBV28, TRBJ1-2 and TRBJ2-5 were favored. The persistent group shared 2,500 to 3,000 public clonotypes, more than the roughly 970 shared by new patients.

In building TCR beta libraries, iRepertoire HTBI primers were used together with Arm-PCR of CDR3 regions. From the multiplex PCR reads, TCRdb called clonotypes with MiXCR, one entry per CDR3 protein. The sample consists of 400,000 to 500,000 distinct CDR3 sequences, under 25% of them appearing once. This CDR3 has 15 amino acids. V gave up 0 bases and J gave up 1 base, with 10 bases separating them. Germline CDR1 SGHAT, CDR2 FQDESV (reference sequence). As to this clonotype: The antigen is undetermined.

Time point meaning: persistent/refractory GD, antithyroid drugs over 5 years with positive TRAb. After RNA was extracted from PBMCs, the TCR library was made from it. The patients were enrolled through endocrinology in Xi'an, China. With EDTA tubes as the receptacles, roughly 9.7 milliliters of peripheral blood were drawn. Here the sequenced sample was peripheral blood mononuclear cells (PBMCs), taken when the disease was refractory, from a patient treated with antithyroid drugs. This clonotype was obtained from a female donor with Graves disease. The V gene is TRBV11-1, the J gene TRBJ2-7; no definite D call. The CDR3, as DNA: TGTGCCAGCAGCTTAGCTGTAGGGCAGTCCTACGAGCAGTACTTC. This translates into CASSLAVGQSYEQYF.